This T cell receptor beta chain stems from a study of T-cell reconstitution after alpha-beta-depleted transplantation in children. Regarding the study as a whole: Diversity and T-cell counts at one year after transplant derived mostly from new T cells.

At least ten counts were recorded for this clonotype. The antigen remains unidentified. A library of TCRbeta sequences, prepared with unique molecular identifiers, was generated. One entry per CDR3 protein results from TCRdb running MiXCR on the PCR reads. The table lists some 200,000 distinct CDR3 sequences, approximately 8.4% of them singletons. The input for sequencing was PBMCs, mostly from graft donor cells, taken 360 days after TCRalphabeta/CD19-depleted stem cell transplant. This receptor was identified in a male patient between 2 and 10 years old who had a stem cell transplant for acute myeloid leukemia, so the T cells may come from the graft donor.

The CDR3 spells CASSRRHTGVYGYTF. CDR3 in DNA: TGTGCCAGCAGCCGTCGTCATACAGGGGTCTATGGCTACACCTTC. This chain links TRBV7-6 with TRBJ1-2; TRBD1 matches at 7 bases. V gave up 5 bases and J gave up 4 bases; unmatched junction bases: 10. The CDR3 has 15 residues. Per the germline V gene, CDR1 is SGHVS and CDR2 is FNYEAQ.